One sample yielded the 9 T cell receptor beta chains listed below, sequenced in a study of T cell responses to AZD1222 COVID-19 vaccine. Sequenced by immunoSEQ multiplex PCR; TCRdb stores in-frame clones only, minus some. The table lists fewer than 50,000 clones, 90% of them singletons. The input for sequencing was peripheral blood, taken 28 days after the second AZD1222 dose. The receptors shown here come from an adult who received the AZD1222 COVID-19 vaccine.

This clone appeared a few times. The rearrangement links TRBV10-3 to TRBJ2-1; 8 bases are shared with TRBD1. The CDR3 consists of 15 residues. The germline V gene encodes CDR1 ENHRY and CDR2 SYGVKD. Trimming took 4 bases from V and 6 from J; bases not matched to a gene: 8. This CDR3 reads CAISGDRTWGNEQFF. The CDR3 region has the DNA TGTGCCATCAGTGGGGACAGGACGTGGGGCAATGAGCAGTTCTTC.

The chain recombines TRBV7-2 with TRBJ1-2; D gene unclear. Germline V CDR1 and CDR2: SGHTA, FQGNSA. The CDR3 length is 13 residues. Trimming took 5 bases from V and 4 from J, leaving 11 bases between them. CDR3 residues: CASSPGVSYGYTF. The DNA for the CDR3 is TGTGCCAGCAGCCCCGGGGTGTCCTATGGCTACACCTTC.

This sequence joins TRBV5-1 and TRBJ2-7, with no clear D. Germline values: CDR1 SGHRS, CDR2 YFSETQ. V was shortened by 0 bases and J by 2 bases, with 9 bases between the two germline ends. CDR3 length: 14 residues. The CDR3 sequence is CASSLEGQPYEQYF. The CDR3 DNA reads TGCGCCAGCAGCTTGGAAGGTCAGCCCTACGAGCAGTACTTC.

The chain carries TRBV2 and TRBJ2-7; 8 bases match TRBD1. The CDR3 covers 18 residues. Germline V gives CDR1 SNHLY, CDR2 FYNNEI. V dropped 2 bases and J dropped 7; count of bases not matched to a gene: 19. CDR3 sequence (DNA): TGTGCCAGCAGTGAAAATATCATCTATGCGGGACAGGCAGAAGAGCAGTACTTC. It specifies CASSENIIYAGQAEEQYF.

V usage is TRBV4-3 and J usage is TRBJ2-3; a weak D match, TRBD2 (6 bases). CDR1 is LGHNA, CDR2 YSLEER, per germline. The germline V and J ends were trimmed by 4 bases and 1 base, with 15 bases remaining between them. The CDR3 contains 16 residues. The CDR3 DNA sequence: TGCGCCAGCAGCCCTTCTTGGGGGGTGGGCACAGATACGCAGTATTTT. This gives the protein CASSPSWGVGTDTQYF.

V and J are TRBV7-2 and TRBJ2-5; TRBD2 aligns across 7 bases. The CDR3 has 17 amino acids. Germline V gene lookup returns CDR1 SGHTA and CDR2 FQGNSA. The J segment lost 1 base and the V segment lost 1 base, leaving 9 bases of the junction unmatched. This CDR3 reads CASSLVGSGLSQETQYF. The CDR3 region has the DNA TGTGCCAGCAGCTTAGTCGGTAGCGGGCTAAGCCAAGAGACCCAGTACTTC.

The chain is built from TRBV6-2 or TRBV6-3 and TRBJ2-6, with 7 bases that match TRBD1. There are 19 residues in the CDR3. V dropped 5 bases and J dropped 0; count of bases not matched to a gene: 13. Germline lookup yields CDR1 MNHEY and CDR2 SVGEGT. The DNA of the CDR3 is TGTGCCAGCAGTCCACCCAGGACAGGTGTAAGCTCTGGGGCCAACGTCCTGACTTTC. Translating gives CASSPPRTGVSSGANVLTF.

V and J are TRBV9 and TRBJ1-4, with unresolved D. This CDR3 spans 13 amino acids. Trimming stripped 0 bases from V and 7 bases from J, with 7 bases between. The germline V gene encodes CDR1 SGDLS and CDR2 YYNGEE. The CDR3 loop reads CASSVGGGEKLFF. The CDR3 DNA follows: TGTGCCAGCAGCGTAGGGGGTGGTGAAAAACTGTTTTTT.

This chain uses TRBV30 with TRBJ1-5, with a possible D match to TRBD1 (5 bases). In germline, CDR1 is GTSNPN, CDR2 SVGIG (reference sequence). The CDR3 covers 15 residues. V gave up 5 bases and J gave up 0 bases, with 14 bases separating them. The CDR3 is CAWGGVGNSNQPQHF. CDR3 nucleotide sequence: TGTGCCTGGGGGGGGGTCGGGAATAGCAATCAGCCCCAGCATTTT.